This TCR beta chain was sequenced in a study of OX40 agonist ivuxolimab in advanced cancers. Study-level points and caveats: Nonresponders, in some cases, also had low normalized T-cell clonal expansion.

The data were produced by immunoSEQ multiplex PCR, yet TCRdb's version contains in-frame clones alone and is incomplete. The sample holds about 62,000 clones; less than 85% are singletons and the top ten take under 4.5%. Germline CDR1 reads SGDLS; CDR2 reads YYNGEE. The CDR3 is 13 amino acids. V was cut by 6 bases and J by 3 bases, with 12 bases left in between. On this clone itself: Its antigen remains unknown.

This chain links TRBV9 with TRBJ1-1; D gene uncertain. The sequence derives from an adult with an advanced solid tumor such as melanoma, head and neck, liver or kidney cancer. Sequencing was performed on CD4+ or CD8+ T cells sorted from blood, taken in a trial of the OX40 agonist ivuxolimab. The CDR3 reads CASTPLVDTEAFF. In DNA form, the CDR3 reads TGTGCCAGCACTCCTCTTGTGGACACTGAAGCTTTCTTT.